One and the same sample provided the 31 T cell receptor beta chains below, sequenced in a study of T cell responses to AZD1222 COVID-19 vaccine. Produced via immunoSEQ multiplex PCR; TCRdb's table is partial and in-frame only. The sample lists some 120,000 clones, roughly 93% occurring once. The source material was peripheral blood, sampled 28 days after the second AZD1222 dose. Receptors were obtained from an adult who received the AZD1222 COVID-19 vaccine.

V gene TRBV7-3 combines with J gene TRBJ2-3; TRBD2 is a possible D gene (6 bases). V shed 4 bases and J shed 1 base, with 18 bases lying between them. CDR3 length: 17 amino acids. Germline V gene sequence: CDR1 SGHTA, CDR2 FQGTGA. The CDR3 DNA follows: TGTGCCAGCAGCTCTACCTTGGCGGGATTGGGCACAGATACGCAGTATTTT. Amino acids: CASSSTLAGLGTDTQYF.

The V and J genes are TRBV7-6 and TRBJ2-7; possibly TRBD1 for D (7 bases). This CDR3 is built from 16 residues. From germline, CDR1 is SGHVS and CDR2 FNYEAQ. Trimming took 1 base from V and 3 from J, leaving 16 bases between them. The DNA of the CDR3 is TGTGCCAGCAGCTTAGATGCCAGGGGGGAAGACTACGAGCAGTACTTC. This encodes CASSLDARGEDYEQYF.

The chain is built from TRBV10-2 and TRBJ1-2, with 7 bases lining up with TRBD1. Germline-derived CDR1 and CDR2 are WSHSY and SAAADI. This CDR3 region has 15 residues. The J segment lost 4 bases and the V segment lost 6 bases, leaving 11 bases of the junction unmatched. The CDR3 coding sequence is TGCGCCAGCAGCCGGGACAGCAGAAACTCCTATGGCTACACCTTC. Protein product: CASSRDSRNSYGYTF.

The rearrangement uses TRBV2 and TRBJ1-3; TRBD1 might be the D (5 bases). The germline CDR1 and CDR2 sequences are SNHLY and FYNNEI. V lost 6 bases to trimming and J lost 0 bases, with 18 bases between them. The CDR3 has 17 residues. The CDR3 region has the DNA TGTGCCAGCAGGGGACCGGCAATGGCGTCCTCTGGAAACACCATATATTTT. The encoded protein is CASRGPAMASSGNTIYF.

V and J are TRBV25-1 and TRBJ1-4; D unclear. This CDR3 contains 17 residues. CDR1 and CDR2 (germline): MGHDK, SYGVNS. Trimming took 1 base from V and 0 from J, leaving 12 bases between them. This CDR3 is CASSESVFTATNEKLFF. CDR3 bases: TGTGCCAGCAGTGAATCTGTCTTCACCGCAACTAATGAAAAACTGTTTTTT.

The rearrangement joins TRBV14 to TRBJ2-7; 9 nucleotides align to TRBD1. The CDR3 extends over 16 amino acids. The germline V gene has CDR1 SGHDN and CDR2 FVKESK. J was trimmed by 5 bases and V by 4 bases; bases with no gene match: 12. As DNA, the CDR3 is TGTGCCAGCAGCCCCTTTTCCGGGACAGGGACCAACGAGCAGTACTTC. Amino acid sequence: CASSPFSGTGTNEQYF.

This rearrangement joins TRBV30 to TRBJ2-7, with 15 bases fitting TRBD2. Germline V CDR1 and CDR2: GTSNPN, SVGIG (reference sequence). CDR3 length: 12 residues. The CDR3 protein is CAGTSGRYEQYF. The CDR3, as DNA: TGTGCGGGGACTAGCGGGAGGTACGAGCAGTACTTC.

As DNA, the CDR3 is TGTGCCAGCAGGATACGGACAGGGGGGGACGGGGAGCTGTTTTTT. Residues: CASRIRTGGDGELFF. The chain combines TRBV2 with TRBJ2-2; 10 bases agree with TRBD1. CDR1 and CDR2 from the germline V gene are SNHLY and FYNNEI. CDR3 length equals 15 residues. After removal of 6 bases from V and 7 bases from J, the junction contained 8 bases not matched to a gene.

V and J are TRBV29-1 and TRBJ1-6; D may be TRBD1 (5 bases). CDR3 size: 13 residues. Germline V CDR1 and CDR2: SQVTM, ANQGSEA. V dropped 5 bases and J dropped 6 bases, with 11 bases sitting between them. The CDR3 DNA sequence: TGCAGCGTTCGCGACAGATTTAATTCACCCCTCCACTTT. This gives the protein CSVRDRFNSPLHF.

The chain combines TRBV2 with TRBJ2-7; TRBD1 matches 7 bases. Trimming removed 6 bases from V and 1 base from J; junction bases left unmatched: 6. Germline V gene sequence: CDR1 SNHLY, CDR2 FYNNEI. This CDR3 has 14 residues. The DNA for the CDR3 is TGTGCCAGCAGGGCACCGGGACAGTCCTACGAGCAGTACTTC. Translation gives CASRAPGQSYEQYF.

V is TRBV6-5 and J is TRBJ1-2; D is unresolved. Per germline, CDR1 MNHEY and CDR2 SVGAGI. V lost 1 base, J lost 2 bases, and 8 bases lay in between. The CDR3 covers 14 residues. The CDR3 region has the DNA TGTGCCAGCAGTTACTTAGCGGCGAACTATGGCTACACCTTC. This translates into CASSYLAANYGYTF.

The chain recombines TRBV29-1 with TRBJ1-1, with TRBD1 identical over 10 bases. J was trimmed by 6 bases and V by 8 bases; bases with no gene match: 3. Germline CDR1 is SQVTM and CDR2 is ANQGSEA. The CDR3 is 11 residues long. The CDR3 DNA follows: TGCAGCATGACAGGGGGCTCTGAAGCTTTCTTT. It yields the protein CSMTGGSEAFF.

J is TRBJ2-1 and V is TRBV27; maybe TRBD1 (6 bases). CDR3 length: 19 amino acids. V gave up 0 bases and J gave up 0 bases, with 18 bases separating them. In germline, CDR1 is MNHEY, CDR2 SMNVEV (reference sequence). This chain's CDR3 is CASSLSVGDIPSSYNEQFF. The CDR3 DNA is TGTGCCAGCAGTTTATCCGTGGGGGACATTCCAAGCTCCTACAATGAGCAGTTCTTC.

The J gene is TRBJ2-7, the V gene TRBV4-1; D not resolved. Trimming pared 3 bases from V and 7 bases from J, leaving 13 bases between. This CDR3 spans 13 amino acids. Germline V lookup: CDR1 MGHRA, CDR2 YSYEKL. The CDR3 DNA follows: TGCGCCAGCAGCCACGGCGTTGAAGGGGAGCAGTACTTC. Translated: CASSHGVEGEQYF.

The V call is TRBV7-3, the J call TRBJ1-1; tentative D call: TRBD1 (5 bases). Germline CDR1 SGHTA, CDR2 FQGTGA. The CDR3 contains 14 residues. V was shortened by 3 bases and J by 1 base, with 9 bases between the two germline ends. DNA of the CDR3: TGTGCCAGCAGCTTCGGGGGGGAGAACACTGAAGCTTTCTTT. Protein product: CASSFGGENTEAFF.

The chain links TRBV14 to TRBJ1-2, with 8 bases fitting TRBD1. The CDR3 has 15 residues. V was pared by 5 bases and J by 5 bases, with 10 bases of the junction left unmatched. Germline CDR1 is SGHDN and CDR2 is FVKESK. The CDR3 sequence: CASSSGDRGWYGYTF. The CDR3 nucleotides are TGTGCCAGCAGCTCAGGCGACAGGGGTTGGTATGGCTACACCTTC.

CDR3 DNA: TGTGCCAGCAGCTTGGACAGTGTGAATGGCTACACCTTC. Its translation: CASSLDSVNGYTF. The rearrangement links TRBV5-4 to TRBJ1-2; D gene uncertain. V was clipped by 0 bases and J by 6 bases, with 9 bases between them. Germline values: CDR1 SGHNT, CDR2 YYREEE (reference sequence). The CDR3 runs to 13 residues.

The chain uses TRBV19 and TRBJ2-7; the D is unclear. V dropped 1 base and J dropped 2 bases, with 9 bases sitting between them. Per the germline V gene, CDR1 is LNHDA and CDR2 is SQIVND (reference sequence). The CDR3 contains 14 residues. DNA of the CDR3: TGTGCCAGTAGTATAGCTGGGCCCACCTACGAGCAGTACTTC. Protein: CASSIAGPTYEQYF.

V and J are TRBV2 and TRBJ1-2; 10 nucleotides align to TRBD1. CDR3 length equals 13 residues. Germline CDR1 SNHLY, CDR2 FYNNEI. V lost 4 bases to trimming and J lost 6 bases; unmatched junction nucleotides: 2. The CDR3 sequence: CASSVDRGNGYTF. The CDR3 bases are TGTGCCAGCAGTGTGGACAGGGGGAATGGCTACACCTTC.

This clone was recorded once. V and J are TRBV11-3 and TRBJ1-5, with D perhaps TRBD1 (5 bases). Per germline, CDR1 SGHNT and CDR2 YENEEA. Between the trimmed V and J ends, which lost 4 bases and 12 bases, there was a span of 10 bases. The CDR3 spans 11 residues. CDR3 nucleotide sequence: TGTGCCAGCAGCTCGGGACCGCTCCAGCATTTT. It yields the protein CASSSGPLQHF.

V is TRBV4-2 and J is TRBJ2-1, with 12 nucleotides matching TRBD2. V dropped 2 bases and J dropped 7; count of bases not matched to a gene: 15. CDR1 and CDR2 from the germline V gene are LGHNA and YNFKEQ. The CDR3 sequence is 19 residues long. The CDR3 spells CASSQSLAGGRHGGNEQFF. The CDR3 region has the DNA TGTGCCAGCAGCCAATCACTAGCGGGAGGCCGCCACGGTGGAAATGAGCAGTTCTTC.

J is TRBJ1-1 and V is TRBV28, with 7 bases fitting TRBD1. Trimming cost V 6 bases and J 0 bases; bases outside gene matches: 4. This CDR3 spans 14 amino acids. CDR1 is MDHEN, CDR2 SYDVKM, per germline. The CDR3 loop is CASSPGQVNTEAFF. The CDR3 DNA reads as TGTGCCAGCAGCCCCGGACAGGTGAACACTGAAGCTTTCTTT.

V is TRBV9 and J is TRBJ2-1; TRBD2 agrees at 13 bases. Trimming at V came to 3 bases and at J to 0 bases, leaving 3 bases not matched to a gene. This CDR3 spans 17 amino acids. Germline V gene lookup returns CDR1 SGDLS and CDR2 YYNGEE. In DNA, the CDR3 is TGTGCCAGCAGCGCCGGGACTAGCGGGGTCTCCTACAATGAGCAGTTCTTC. Residues: CASSAGTSGVSYNEQFF.

This clone was recorded only once. The genes are TRBV15 and TRBJ2-6; TRBD2 is a possible D gene (5 bases). The CDR3 is 18 residues long. The germline V gene encodes CDR1 LNHNV and CDR2 YYDKDF (reference sequence). The V end was cut by 5 bases, the J end by 0 bases, with 17 bases between. In DNA, the CDR3 is TGTGCCACCAGCGGCCGGGATTCTACATTCTCTGGGGCCAACGTCCTGACTTTC. This translates into CATSGRDSTFSGANVLTF.

The chain employs TRBV5-5 and TRBJ2-7; D is uncertain. Trimming left V 7 bases short and J 0 bases short, with 14 bases between. This CDR3 is 14 amino acids long. Germline CDR1 reads SGHKS; CDR2 reads YYEKEE (reference sequence). The CDR3 nucleotides are TGTGCCAGCCGGCGGATCCCCGACTCCTACGAGCAGTACTTC. Protein product: CASRRIPDSYEQYF.

Only one count was recorded for this clone. V usage is TRBV2 and J usage is TRBJ1-6; the D is unclear. V gave up 6 bases and J gave up 0 bases, with 12 bases separating them. CDR3 length equals 16 residues. Per germline, CDR1 SNHLY and CDR2 FYNNEI. This CDR3 reads CASRRPQSSYNSPLHF. The CDR3 DNA reads as TGTGCCAGCAGGAGACCGCAGAGCTCCTATAATTCACCCCTCCACTTT.

This chain uses TRBV28 with TRBJ2-7; 11 bases are shared with TRBD1. V was pared by 4 bases and J by 7 bases, with 9 bases of the junction left unmatched. The V gene's germline CDR1 is MDHEN and CDR2 SYDVKM. CDR3 length equals 15 residues. CDR3: CASSSRDRGLWEQYF. DNA for the CDR3: TGTGCCAGCAGTTCCCGGGACAGGGGGTTGTGGGAGCAGTACTTC.

The rearrangement uses TRBV7-9 and TRBJ2-7; 7 bases fit TRBD2. Per germline, CDR1 SEHNR and CDR2 FQNEAQ (reference sequence). With 5 bases clipped from V and 3 bases from J, the junction kept 13 bases outside the gene matches. The CDR3 runs 16 residues. Written as DNA, the CDR3 is TGTGCCAGCAGCGCAAATTATGGGACTAACTACTACGAGCAGTACTTC. As protein: CASSANYGTNYYEQYF. The full variable domain, with the rest looked up from reference TRBV7-9 and TRBJ2-7, is DTGVSQNPRHKITKRGQNVTFRCDPISEHNRLYWYRQTLGQGPEFLTYFQNEAQLEKSRLLSDRFSAERPKGSFSTLEIQRTEQGDSAMYLCASSANYGTNYYEQYFGPGTRLTVT.

This chain uses TRBV28 with TRBJ2-7; TRBD1 might be the D (6 bases). V was cut by 5 bases and J by 1 base, with 12 bases left in between. The CDR3 consists of 14 residues. Germline loops: CDR1 MDHEN, CDR2 SYDVKM. The CDR3 region has the DNA TGTGCCAGCAGTGGTCAGGGGCCATCCTACGAGCAGTACTTC. Protein sequence: CASSGQGPSYEQYF.

This rearrangement joins TRBV19 to TRBJ1-5; weak D call: TRBD1 (5 bases). The germline V gene encodes CDR1 LNHDA and CDR2 SQIVND (reference sequence). The CDR3 runs 16 residues. The V and J ends lost 3 bases and 0 bases respectively, with 12 bases between them. CDR3 loop: CASSITIGGSNQPQHF. In DNA form, the CDR3 reads TGTGCCAGTAGTATTACCATCGGGGGTAGCAATCAGCCCCAGCATTTT.

V gene TRBV15 combines with J gene TRBJ1-1, with D tentatively TRBD1 (6 bases). V lost 2 bases, J lost 3 bases, and 22 bases lay in between. The CDR3 runs 18 residues. CDR1 is LNHNV and CDR2 is YYDKDF in the germline V gene (reference sequence). CDR3: CATSRSAGGGRKDTEAFF. In nucleotides, the CDR3 is TGTGCCACCAGCAGATCCGCGGGCGGGGGGCGAAAGGACACTGAAGCTTTCTTT.